This T cell receptor (beta chain) derives from a study of cytomegalovirus exposure and HLA in healthy donors. Points from the study as a whole: As was reported, the HLA-A and HLA-B alleles of most subjects were accurately predicted from TCR beta sequences. Follow-up analysis later connected one missense variant in DCLRE1C with trimming of TCR beta V- and J-genes. In vitro work confirmed that a few CMV-associated chains recognize CMV antigens. Judged likely to be a sequencing artifact was a cluster of highly shared sequence variants.

The CDR3 runs 15 residues. Deletions cut 0 bases from V and 7 bases from J, with 10 bases between. Looked up from germline, CDR1 is ENHRY and CDR2 is SYGVKD. Amplification used 60 Vbeta primers and 13 Jbeta primers. Profiled with immunoSEQ multiplex PCR; TCRdb holds only in-frame clones, not every one. Of about 140,000 clones in the sample, approximately 80% were seen once. With respect to this clone: Its target is not known.

Source material: PBMCs. The chain combines TRBV10-3 with TRBJ1-6; no firm D call. The TCR sequence derives from a woman aged 40 to 50 in good health and CMV-seronegative. The CDR3 coding sequence is TGTGCCATCAGTGAGTCACGGGGTTGGAATTCACCCCTCCACTTT. It codes for CAISESRGWNSPLHF.